The text below deals with one TCR beta chain. The antigen is not known. This sample is drawn from a study of CD8+CD57+ T cells in acquired aplastic anemia. Template material for TCR beta VDJ and CDR3 profiling consisted of genomic DNA. TCRdb passed the reads through MiXCR, listing each CDR3 protein once. Of 250,000 to 350,000 distinct CDR3 sequences detected, under 65% appear once; the ten largest clones hold 1% to 1.5%. Trimming removed 6 bases from V and 3 bases from J; junction bases left unmatched: 5. CDR1 is LNHDA, CDR2 SQIVND, per germline (reference sequence). This CDR3 comprises 14 residues. The patients chosen for sequencing had shown expansion of CD8+CD57+ cells (detected by flow cytometry). Study-level findings and limits: Patients shared approximately 30 CD8+ CDR3 sequences with controls. Statistical testing detected no significant gap in CD8+ Simpson's diversity between patients and controls.

Sample: sorted CD4+, CD8+, or CD8+CD57+ T cells (not recorded which) from PBMCs. The chain carries TRBV19 and TRBJ2-5, with 9 bases that match TRBD1. This receptor was taken from a human donor with aplastic anemia. In nucleotides, the CDR3 is TGTGCCAGTAGGAACAGGGGGCGGGAAGAGACCCAGTACTTC. The encoded protein is CASRNRGREETQYF. Drawing the rest from reference TRBV19 and TRBJ2-5, the complete variable domain is DGGITQSPKYLFRKEGQNVTLSCEQNLNHDAMYWYRQDPGQGLRLIYYSQIVNDFQKGDIAEGYSVSREKKESFPLTVTSAQKNPTAFYLCASRNRGREETQYFGPGTRLLVL.